The next 4 T cell receptor beta chains were all read from a single sample in a study of PD-L1 blockade in urothelial cancer (dated by TCRdb to the late 2010s). The library was generated by the immunoSEQ multiplex PCR assay. The clones in this table, taken by TCRdb from immuneACCESS, are in-frame only. Not every clone is retained; where verified, under half of the shortfall comes from an unresolved V gene, and the cause of the rest is unknown. The sample profile shows about 37,000 clones; 82% of them were found once. Of the sample, 18% falls within the top ten clones. The material sequenced was PBMCs, taken around atezolizumab (anti-PD-L1) treatment. The origin of the receptors is a man aged 55 to 70 with urothelial cancer.

On this clone itself: Other DNA variants within this sample encode the same CDR3. This sequence joins TRBV30 and TRBJ2-3; the D gene is possibly TRBD2 (6 bases). The length of the CDR3 is 14 residues. The V end was cut by 0 bases, the J end by 1 base, with 8 bases between. The germline V gene encodes CDR1 GTSNPN and CDR2 SVGIG (reference sequence). CDR3 sequence (DNA): TGTGCCTGGAGTGTACCGGGGGGCACAGATACGCAGTATTTT. It codes for CAWSVPGGTDTQYF.

The CDR3 DNA reads TGTGCCAGCAGTCCATCCCGGAGGGGTGGAGGCTACACCTTC. It is translated as CASSPSRRGGGYTF. This sequence joins TRBV6-5 and TRBJ1-2; a possible D gene is TRBD1 (5 bases). V was trimmed by 5 bases and J by 8 bases, leaving 18 bases between them. Germline V lookup: CDR1 MNHEY, CDR2 SVGAGI. CDR3 length: 14 amino acids.

The rearrangement links TRBV5-1 to TRBJ1-4; 8 bases fit TRBD1. The V gene's germline CDR1 is SGHRS and CDR2 YFSETQ. Trimming took 2 bases from V and 11 from J; bases not matched to a gene: 14. This CDR3 contains 16 residues. DNA for the CDR3: TGCGCCAGCAGCTTAATCACAGGGGGTTTTAATGGGAAACTGTTTTTT. Its protein product is CASSLITGGFNGKLFF.

The chain carries TRBV30 and TRBJ1-1; 10 nucleotides line up with TRBD1. The V gene's germline CDR1 is GTSNPN and CDR2 SVGIG (reference sequence). Trimming cost V 3 bases and J 4 bases; bases outside gene matches: 2. There are 13 residues in the CDR3. The CDR3 loop is CAWSGTGVTEAFF. The CDR3 DNA reads TGTGCCTGGAGCGGGACAGGGGTCACTGAAGCTTTCTTT.